The 21 T cell receptor beta chains given below trace back to one sample, sequenced in a study of molecular identifiers for immune sequencing clone quantification. TCRdb re-called the PCR reads with MiXCR, one entry per CDR3 protein. The data contain around 100,000 distinct CDR3 sequences, 36% of them singletons. Sequenced sample: naive CD8+ T cells from blood, with Jurkat cell RNA spiked in. Subset: FACS-sorted CD8+CD4-CCR7+CD45RA+ naive T cells. The receptor set was obtained from a human donor in good health. Some libraries in this study had Jurkat cell RNA spiked in.

The chain recombines TRBV12-3 or TRBV12-4 with TRBJ2-2, with 7 bases identical to TRBD1. This CDR3 contains 14 residues. V shed 11 bases and J 4 bases; nucleotides not matched to a gene: 10. Here the CDR3 DNA reads TGTGCCGGCACCCAGGACAGGTTCACCGGGGAGCTGTTTTTT. Translation gives CAGTQDRFTGELFF.

The chain couples TRBV29-1 to TRBJ2-1; the match to TRBD2 covers 13 bases. In germline, CDR1 is SQVTM, CDR2 ANQGSEA. The CDR3 runs 14 residues. Germline trimming cut 7 bases from V and 6 bases from J; bases unmatched to any gene: 6. CDR3 DNA: TGCAGCGATCGACTAGCGGGAGGCCTCAATGAGCAGTTCTTC. Translating it yields CSDRLAGGLNEQFF.

This clonotype was detected many times. This sequence joins TRBV7-9 and TRBJ2-4, with D unresolved. Germline-derived CDR1 and CDR2 are SEHNR and FQNEAQ (reference sequence). This CDR3 region has 14 residues. Trimming left V 1 base short and J 6 bases short, with 10 bases between. The CDR3 bases are TGTGCCAGCAGCTTAGACGCCAGGAGAAACATTCAGTACTTC. Translating gives CASSLDARRNIQYF. The full variable domain, with the rest looked up from reference TRBV7-9 and TRBJ2-4, is DTGVSQNPRHKITKRGQNVTFRCDPISEHNRLYWYRQTLGQGPEFLTYFQNEAQLEKSRLLSDRFSAERPKGSFSTLEIQRTEQGDSAMYLCASSLDARRNIQYFGAGTRLSVL.

This sequence joins TRBV14 and TRBJ2-7; 9 nucleotides match TRBD1. Germline loops: CDR1 SGHDN, CDR2 FVKESK. The V and J ends lost 8 bases and 3 bases, in that order; junction bases with no gene match: 8. The CDR3 runs 14 residues. In DNA, the CDR3 is TGTGCCAGCGGGACAGGGCTCCTCTACTACGAGCAGTACTTC. Amino acid sequence: CASGTGLLYYEQYF.

This clonotype was observed at least ten times. This CDR3 is CASTPSGSGTDTQYF. The CDR3 DNA is TGTGCCAGCACCCCTAGCGGGAGTGGTACAGATACGCAGTATTTT. The chain uses TRBV28 and TRBJ2-3; 10 bases align to TRBD2. V dropped 7 bases and J dropped 3; count of bases not matched to a gene: 7. This CDR3 contains 15 residues. Per germline, CDR1 MDHEN and CDR2 SYDVKM.

This clonotype was recorded a few times. The V gene is TRBV13, the J gene TRBJ2-3; D not resolved. The CDR3 spans 13 residues. Germline V CDR1 and CDR2: PRHDT, FYEKMQ (reference sequence). The ends were cut back, 10 bases at V and 1 base at J, with 12 bases in the middle. CDR3 loop: CATSEFRTDTQYF. The CDR3 bases are TGTGCCACCTCGGAGTTTCGCACAGATACGCAGTATTTT.

Comments on this clonotype: The junction shows a germline mismatch at one end, possibly a read error. The rearrangement joins TRBV25-1 to TRBJ2-5; 14 nucleotides align to TRBD2. The CDR3 is 16 residues long. Looked up from germline, CDR1 is MGHDK and CDR2 is SYGVNS. The CDR3 DNA sequence: TGTGCCAGCAGTGAACGGGGACTAGCGGGAGTAAAGCCCCAGTCCTTC. This gives the protein CASSERGLAGVKPQSF.

To note about this clonotype: One junction end does not reproduce the germline sequence, and a read error may be involved. J is TRBJ1-5 and V is TRBV12-3 or TRBV12-4; D is unclear. The CDR3 runs 13 residues. CDR3 loop: CASDRYSNQPQLF. The CDR3 nucleotides are TGTGCCAGCGACCGGTATAGCAATCAGCCCCAGCTTTTT.

The gene calls are TRBV11-2 and TRBJ1-1, with unresolved D. This CDR3 has 14 residues. Trimming left V 1 base short and J 2 bases short, with 8 bases between. The V gene's germline CDR1 is SGHAT and CDR2 FQNNGV. The CDR3 DNA sequence: TGTGCCAGCAGCTTAGGAGGGATAAACACTGAAGCTTTCTTT. This sequence encodes CASSLGGINTEAFF. The variable domain in full, completed from reference TRBV11-2 and TRBJ1-1, reads EAGVAQSPRYKIIEKRQSVAFWCNPISGHATLYWYQQILGQGPKLLIQFQNNGVVDDSQLPKDRFSAERLKGVDSTLKIQPAKLEDSAVYLCASSLGGINTEAFFGQGTRLTVV.

This clonotype was seen a few times. The chain is built from TRBV20-1 and TRBJ2-7; D not certain. CDR1 and CDR2 from the germline V gene are DFQATT and SNEGSKA (reference sequence). Trimming left V 5 bases short and J 3 bases short, with 17 bases between. The CDR3 covers 14 residues. CDR3 sequence reads: CSAPRQDGFYEQYF. The DNA for the CDR3 is TGCAGTGCTCCTCGACAAGACGGATTCTACGAGCAGTACTTC.

At least ten counts were recorded for this clonotype. This chain uses TRBV5-5 with TRBJ2-7; D is unresolved. V lost 0 bases and J lost 5, with 3 bases in between. Germline V gives CDR1 SGHKS, CDR2 YYEKEE (reference sequence). This CDR3 is 11 amino acids long. The CDR3 is CASSLVNEQYF. The CDR3 bases are TGTGCCAGCAGCTTGGTGAACGAGCAGTACTTC.

This clonotype was found a few times. This chain uses TRBV12-5 with TRBJ1-4; D not resolved. Germline CDR1 reads LGHNT; CDR2 reads FRNRAP. V gave up 0 bases and J gave up 8 bases, with 4 bases separating them. There are 12 residues in the CDR3. CDR3 amino acids: CASGLVLEKLFF. CDR3 bases: TGTGCTAGTGGTTTGGTCCTAGAAAAACTGTTTTTT.

This chain connects TRBV2 to TRBJ2-6, with 7 bases matching TRBD1. Trimming cost V 3 bases and J 4 bases; bases outside gene matches: 15. The CDR3 has 19 amino acids. The germline V gene encodes CDR1 SNHLY and CDR2 FYNNEI. The CDR3, as DNA: TGTGCCAGCAGTGATCCGTTTAGACAGGGAAGCTCCGGGGCCAACGTCCTGACTTTC. It yields the protein CASSDPFRQGSSGANVLTF. Together with reference TRBV2 and TRBJ2-6, the CDR3 gives the full variable domain: EPEVTQTPSHQVTQMGQEVILRCVPISNHLYFYWYRQILGQKVEFLVSFYNNEISEKSEIFDDQFSVERPDGSNFTLKIRSTKLEDSAMYFCASSDPFRQGSSGANVLTFGAGSRLTVL.

The J gene is TRBJ2-4, the V gene TRBV4-1; maybe TRBD2 (5 bases). Trimming removed 1 base from V and 10 bases from J, with 5 bases in between. This CDR3 spans 11 amino acids. Germline V gene data show CDR1 as MGHRA and CDR2 as YSYEKL. The CDR3 nucleotides read TGCGCCAGCAGCCAAGCGGGGATTCAGTACTTC. Amino acids: CASSQAGIQYF.

This chain links TRBV21-1 with TRBJ2-2; TRBD1, the table's D call, was not compared with the DNA. TRBV21-1 is assigned pseudogene status. The CDR3 contains 12 residues. The CDR3 is CATRTDTGELSF. The CDR3 coding sequence is TGTGCCACCAGGACAGACACCGGGGAGCTGTCTTTT.

This clonotype occurred many times. The chain recombines TRBV28 with TRBJ1-5; 8 bases fit TRBD1. The CDR3 totals 15 residues. The V gene's germline CDR1 is MDHEN and CDR2 SYDVKM. The trim removed 1 base at V and 7 bases at J, leaving 6 bases unmatched. CDR3 residues: CASSLLNRGKQPQHF. CDR3 sequence (DNA): TGTGCCAGCAGTTTATTAAACAGGGGGAAGCAGCCCCAGCATTTT. Complete variable domain (other parts from reference TRBV28 and TRBJ1-5): DVKVTQSSRYLVKRTGEKVFLECVQDMDHENMFWYRQDPGLGLRLIYFSYDVKMKEKGDIPEGYSVSREKKERFSLILESASTNQTSMYLCASSLLNRGKQPQHFGDGTRLSIL.

The sample holds a few counts of this clonotype. This chain uses TRBV19 with TRBJ2-1; 11 nucleotides line up with TRBD2. The CDR3 runs 14 residues. Germline lookup yields CDR1 LNHDA and CDR2 SQIVND (reference sequence). The ends lost 7 bases at V and 9 bases at J; junction bases unmatched: 8. The CDR3, as DNA: TGTGCCAGTAAGTTAGCGGGAGGGCCTACTGAGCAGTTCTTC. It encodes CASKLAGGPTEQFF.

This clonotype was detected only a few times. The rearrangement uses TRBV20-1 and TRBJ2-7; D is undetermined. V was pared by 0 bases and J by 6 bases, with 9 bases between. Germline V lookup: CDR1 DFQATT, CDR2 SNEGSKA (reference sequence). This CDR3 spans 12 amino acids. This CDR3 is CSARDGRVEQYF. The CDR3 DNA follows: TGCAGTGCTAGAGATGGACGGGTCGAGCAGTACTTC.

This chain joins TRBV13 and TRBJ2-6; TRBD2 is a possible D gene (5 bases). This CDR3 region has 14 residues. Looked up from germline, CDR1 is PRHDT and CDR2 is FYEKMQ (reference sequence). Trimming left V 5 bases short and J 0 bases short, with 5 bases between. CDR3 loop: CASSRGSGANVLTF. The CDR3 DNA reads TGTGCCAGCAGCCGGGGCTCTGGGGCCAACGTCCTGACTTTC.

A word on this clonotype: Just one base apart from a much larger clone, this may be a read error. This chain connects TRBV19 to TRBJ2-7; D gene ambiguous. The CDR3 is 16 amino acids. CDR1 is LNHDA and CDR2 is SQIVND in the germline V gene (reference sequence). Between the trimmed V and J ends, which lost 1 base and 3 bases, there was a span of 16 bases. The CDR3 bases are TGTGCCAGTAGTATAGTGGGCCGTCTAGGTTTCTACGAGCAGTACTTC. Translation: CASSIVGRLGFYEQYF.

The V call is TRBV5-1, the J call TRBJ2-7, with 8 nucleotides matching TRBD1. The junction had 7 bases not matched to a gene; V was cut back by 4 bases and J by 4 bases. Germline CDR1 and CDR2: SGHRS and YFSETQ. The CDR3 is 14 amino acids. The CDR3 is CASSTGQGWYEQYF. The CDR3, as DNA: TGCGCCAGCAGCACCGGACAGGGATGGTACGAGCAGTACTTC.